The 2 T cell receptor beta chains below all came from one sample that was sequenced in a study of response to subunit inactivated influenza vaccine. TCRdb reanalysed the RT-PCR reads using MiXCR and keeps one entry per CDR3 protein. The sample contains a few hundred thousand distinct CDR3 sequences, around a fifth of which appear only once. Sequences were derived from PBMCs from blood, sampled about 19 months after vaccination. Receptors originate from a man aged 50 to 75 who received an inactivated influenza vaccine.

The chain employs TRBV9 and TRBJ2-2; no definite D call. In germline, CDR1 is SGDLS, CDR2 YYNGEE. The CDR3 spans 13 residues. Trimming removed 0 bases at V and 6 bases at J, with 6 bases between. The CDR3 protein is CASSVVGAGELFF. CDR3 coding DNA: TGTGCCAGCAGCGTAGTCGGAGCCGGGGAGCTGTTTTTT.

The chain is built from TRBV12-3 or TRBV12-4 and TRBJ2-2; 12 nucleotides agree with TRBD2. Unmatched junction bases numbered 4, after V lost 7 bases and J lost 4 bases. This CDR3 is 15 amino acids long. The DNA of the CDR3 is TGTGCCAGCATTCCTAGCGGGGGGGTCACCGGGGAGCTGTTTTTT. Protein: CASIPSGGVTGELFF.